A single sample gave rise to the 30 T cell receptor beta chains below, sequenced in a study of T cells in Graves' hyperthyroidism and ophthalmopathy. Amplified TCR beta CDR3 regions derived from RNA transcripts. First-round RT-PCR of the TCR CDR3 relied on the HTBI primer set. In TCRdb, the multiplex PCR reads were re-called with MiXCR into one record per CDR3 protein. The repertoire holds about 360,000 distinct CDR3 sequences, with less than 15% as singletons. Source material: blood. The source is a woman aged 18-29 years with Graves' hyperthyroidism.

This clonotype occurred many times. The CDR3 bases are TGTGCCATCTCAAGGACAGCGAACACTGAAGCTTTCTTT. This sequence encodes CAISRTANTEAFF. The chain carries TRBV10-3 and TRBJ1-1; the D gene is possibly TRBD1 (6 bases). The CDR3 has 13 residues. Trimming shortened V by 8 bases and J by 1 base, and 11 bases separated the two germline ends. Germline V gene lookup returns CDR1 ENHRY and CDR2 SYGVKD.

This clonotype was recorded many times. This CDR3 reads CASSSLIYSTSGRAFDSYNEQFF. In DNA form, the CDR3 reads TGTGCCAGCAGTTCTTTGATTTATTCGACTAGCGGGAGGGCCTTTGACTCCTACAATGAGCAGTTCTTC. J is TRBJ2-1 and V is TRBV6-2 or TRBV6-3; 14 nucleotides match TRBD2. Germline V gene sequence: CDR1 MNHEY, CDR2 SVGEGT. The V and J ends lost 4 bases and 0 bases, in that order; junction bases with no gene match: 20. The CDR3 covers 23 residues.

This clonotype was counted a single time. The chain joins TRBV6-1 to TRBJ2-2; perhaps TRBD1 as D (6 bases). Trimming took off 8 bases at V and 3 bases at J, with 16 bases between the two ends. The CDR3 totals 15 residues. Germline V lookup: CDR1 MNHNS, CDR2 SASEGT. The CDR3 is CASELRDNYTGELFF. CDR3 DNA sequence: TGTGCCAGCGAGCTCCGGGACAATTACACCGGGGAGCTGTTTTTT.

This clonotype was found a few times. A read error may produce the germline difference seen at one junction end. The chain joins TRBV5-4 to TRBJ1-4; D uncertain. The CDR3 has 14 amino acids. Germline values: CDR1 SGHNT, CDR2 YYREEE (reference sequence). DNA for the CDR3: TGTGCCAGCAGCTTGGCCGACACTAGTGAAAAACTGTTTTTT. Translating it yields CASSLADTSEKLFF.

The chain employs TRBV4-1 and TRBJ2-7, with a possible D match to TRBD2 (5 bases). The CDR3 loop spans 12 amino acids. The germline CDR1 and CDR2 sequences are MGHRA and YSYEKL. Trimming pared 0 bases from V and 8 bases from J, leaving 8 bases between. The DNA for the CDR3 is TGCGCCAGCAGCCAAGATCTAGCCCAGCAGTACTTC. It is translated as CASSQDLAQQYF.

This clonotype was detected a few times. A read error is possible here, since a much larger clone lies one base away. The V gene is TRBV6-1, the J gene TRBJ1-2; TRBD1 matches at 7 bases. Germline CDR1 and CDR2: MNHNS and SASEGT. The V segment lost 7 bases and the J segment 4 bases; nucleotides outside the gene matches: 9. This CDR3 has 14 residues. Here the CDR3 reads CASNAGTAAYGYTF. CDR3 bases: TGTGCCAGCAATGCCGGGACAGCCGCCTATGGCTACACCTTC.

About this clonotype itself: One junction end does not reproduce the germline sequence, and a read error may be involved. The chain carries TRBV11-2 and TRBJ2-7, with D possibly matching TRBD1 (6 bases). Germline CDR1 is SGHAT and CDR2 is FQNNGV. This CDR3 has 13 residues. CDR3: CASSQSQGSEQYF. For the CDR3, the DNA is TGCGCCAGCAGCCAATCACAGGGAAGCGAGCAGTACTTC.

This clonotype was counted at least ten times. This chain's CDR3 is CASSSAPFRTGTGELFF. CDR3 in DNA: TGTGCCAGCAGCTCAGCCCCCTTCCGAACGGGCACCGGGGAGCTGTTTTTT. The chain combines TRBV7-3 with TRBJ2-2; D uncertain. CDR3 length: 17 amino acids. Per the germline V gene, CDR1 is SGHTA and CDR2 is FQGTGA. V gave up 4 bases and J gave up 4 bases, with 19 bases separating them.

This chain connects TRBV4-1 to TRBJ1-3, with D uncertain. The CDR3 loop spans 15 amino acids. Germline V gives CDR1 MGHRA, CDR2 YSYEKL. Trimming took off 0 bases at V and 6 bases at J, with 12 bases between the two ends. The CDR3 loop is CASSQDRGFSNTIYF. Here the CDR3 DNA reads TGCGCCAGCAGCCAAGACCGGGGTTTCTCAAACACCATATATTTT.

The chain employs TRBV24-1 and TRBJ2-1; D unresolved. The end of the DNA aligns better with TRBJ2-7, so the J call may be wrong. Germline CDR1 and CDR2: KGHDR and SFDVKD. The CDR3 sequence is 15 residues long. CDR3 DNA: TGTGCCACCAGTGATTATCCGACCGACCGCAATGAGCAGTACTTC. Protein: CATSDYPTDRNEQYF.

In this sample, this clonotype turned up many times. This chain joins TRBV12-3 or TRBV12-4 and TRBJ1-5, with TRBD1 matching over 7 bases. CDR3 length: 14 amino acids. With V trimmed by 8 bases and J by 1 base, 5 bases remained unmatched. The CDR3 loop is CASLLGGSNQPQHF. Here the CDR3 DNA reads TGTGCCAGCCTCTTAGGGGGCAGCAATCAGCCCCAGCATTTT.

This clonotype was counted at least ten times. The rearrangement links TRBV7-2 to TRBJ2-6; D is uncertain. The CDR3 covers 15 residues. Trimming cost V 5 bases and J 5 bases, with 13 bases left between them. Per the germline V gene, CDR1 is SGHTA and CDR2 is FQGNSA. For the CDR3, the DNA is TGTGCCAGCAGCCCCTTACCGGGTCGGGCCAACGTCCTGACTTTC. It encodes CASSPLPGRANVLTF.

Ten or more counts support this clonotype. The rearrangement uses TRBV7-2 and TRBJ2-7, with D tentatively TRBD1 (5 bases). The CDR3 is made up of 15 amino acids. CDR1 and CDR2 (germline): SGHTA, FQGNSA. Trimming stripped 5 bases from V and 1 base from J, with 15 bases between. CDR3 nucleotide sequence: TGTGCCAGCAGCATCCTCCCGGACACATCCTACGAGCAGTACTTC. Its protein product is CASSILPDTSYEQYF. The full variable domain, rest sourced from reference TRBV7-2 and TRBJ2-7, is GAGVSQSPSNKVTEKGKDVELRCDPISGHTALYWYRQSLGQGLEFLIYFQGNSAPDKSGLPSDRFSAERTGGSVSTLTIQRTQQEDSAVYLCASSILPDTSYEQYFGPGTRLTVT.

This rearrangement joins TRBV25-1 to TRBJ2-7; D is uncertain. Germline lookup yields CDR1 MGHDK and CDR2 SYGVNS. V dropped 4 bases and J dropped 2 bases, with 6 bases sitting between them. This CDR3 contains 12 residues. CDR3 region: CASSGGAYEQYF. CDR3 bases: TGTGCCAGCAGTGGAGGAGCCTACGAGCAGTACTTC.

In this sample, this clonotype turned up many times. This chain links TRBV20-1 with TRBJ1-5; D might be TRBD1 (6 bases). V was pared by 2 bases and J by 3 bases, with 8 bases between. This CDR3 is built from 13 residues. The germline gives CDR1 DFQATT, CDR2 SNEGSKA (reference sequence). This CDR3 reads CSARRGNNQPQHF. In nucleotides, the CDR3 is TGCAGTGCTAGAAGGGGGAACAATCAGCCCCAGCATTTT.

This clonotype was seen many times. The chain carries TRBV4-1 and TRBJ1-1; D might be TRBD1 (6 bases). Trimming left V 5 bases short and J 4 bases short, with 14 bases between. Germline-derived CDR1 and CDR2 are MGHRA and YSYEKL. The length of the CDR3 is 14 residues. CDR3 sequence reads: CASSRQEGSTEAFF. CDR3 nucleotides: TGCGCCAGCAGCAGACAGGAAGGGAGCACTGAAGCTTTCTTT.

Only a few counts were recorded for this clonotype. J is TRBJ2-7 and V is TRBV5-1, with D possibly matching TRBD2 (5 bases). This CDR3 is built from 16 residues. Trimming stripped 2 bases from V and 0 bases from J, with 15 bases between. The germline V gene has CDR1 SGHRS and CDR2 YFSETQ. In nucleotides, the CDR3 is TGCGCCAGCAGCTTCTCGTCGGAGGCGCACTCCTACGAGCAGTACTTC. This encodes CASSFSSEAHSYEQYF.

The chain is built from TRBV7-8 and TRBJ2-6; 11 positions match TRBD1. The CDR3 is made up of 18 amino acids. CDR1 and CDR2 from the germline V gene are SGHVS and FQNEAQ. The junction had 7 bases not matched to a gene; V was cut back by 5 bases and J by 1 base. The CDR3: CASSPGQGALSGANVLTF. The CDR3 region has the DNA TGTGCCAGCAGCCCCGGACAGGGGGCGCTTTCTGGGGCCAACGTCCTGACTTTC.

In this sample, this clonotype turned up many times. V and J are TRBV4-2 and TRBJ2-7; D unresolved. The CDR3 totals 18 residues. Germline V gives CDR1 LGHNA, CDR2 YNFKEQ. Trimming removed 0 bases from V and 4 bases from J, with 22 bases in between. CDR3 protein: CASSQESSRTRPAYEQYF. CDR3 in DNA: TGTGCCAGCAGCCAAGAATCCTCTCGTACCCGGCCCGCTTACGAGCAGTACTTC.

This clonotype was observed a few times. The J gene is TRBJ2-1, the V gene TRBV9, with D possibly being TRBD2 (6 bases). This CDR3 spans 13 amino acids. Germline V gene sequence: CDR1 SGDLS, CDR2 YYNGEE. V was clipped by 4 bases and J by 7 bases, with 12 bases between them. CDR3 nucleotide sequence: TGTGCCAGCAGCTCATTTGGGGGGAATGAGCAGTTCTTC. Translation: CASSSFGGNEQFF.

This clonotype was counted at least ten times. The V and J genes are TRBV20-1 and TRBJ1-5; 7 nucleotides match TRBD1. The length of the CDR3 is 15 residues. Germline loops: CDR1 DFQATT, CDR2 SNEGSKA (reference sequence). The V segment lost 0 bases and the J segment 4 bases; nucleotides outside the gene matches: 6. CDR3 sequence reads: CSARERGTENQPQHF. The CDR3, as DNA: TGCAGTGCTAGAGAGAGAGGGACAGAGAATCAGCCCCAGCATTTT.

This clonotype was seen many times. The rearrangement joins TRBV25-1 to TRBJ1-3; 7 bases align to TRBD1. This CDR3 contains 16 residues. The ends lost 2 bases at V and 0 bases at J; junction bases unmatched: 4. In germline, CDR1 is MGHDK, CDR2 SYGVNS. The CDR3 DNA follows: TGTGCCAGCAGTGAACGACAGGGATCCTCTGGAAACACCATATATTTT. It is translated as CASSERQGSSGNTIYF.

This clonotype has a count of ten or more. The chain carries TRBV28 and TRBJ2-3; no definite D call. CDR1 is MDHEN and CDR2 is SYDVKM in the germline V gene. Trimming took 1 base from V and 6 from J, leaving 11 bases between them. The length of the CDR3 is 14 residues. This CDR3 is CASSLSLKGDTQYF. As DNA, the CDR3 is TGTGCCAGCAGTTTATCCCTAAAAGGGGATACGCAGTATTTT.

This clonotype was found a few times. The rearrangement uses TRBV7-9 and TRBJ2-7; D unresolved. CDR1 and CDR2 from the germline V gene are SEHNR and FQNEAQ (reference sequence). V lost 5 bases and J lost 1, with 15 bases in between. This CDR3 has 15 amino acids. For the CDR3, the DNA is TGTGCCAGCAGCGCCGACTTTGGTGCGTCCTACGAGCAGTACTTC. It codes for CASSADFGASYEQYF.

This clonotype was recorded at least ten times. V and J are TRBV11-2 and TRBJ2-3, with D tentatively TRBD2 (5 bases). The germline V gene has CDR1 SGHAT and CDR2 FQNNGV. This CDR3 contains 15 residues. V was trimmed by 6 bases and J by 0 bases, leaving 13 bases between them. Here the CDR3 DNA reads TGTGCCAGCAGAGGAGAGGACTTTAGCACAGATACGCAGTATTTT. As protein: CASRGEDFSTDTQYF.

This clonotype was seen ten or more times. CDR3 amino acids: CAISPSRDKIAFF. Written as DNA, the CDR3 is TGTGCCATCAGTCCAAGCCGGGACAAGATAGCTTTCTTT. The chain joins TRBV10-3 to TRBJ1-1, with a possible D match to TRBD1 (6 bases). With 5 bases removed from V and 10 bases from J, the gap between germline ends came to 17 bases. The CDR3 length is 13 residues. Germline V gene lookup returns CDR1 ENHRY and CDR2 SYGVKD.

This clonotype was picked up many times. V and J are TRBV12-3 or TRBV12-4 and TRBJ2-1; 9 nucleotides align to TRBD1. The V segment lost 9 bases and the J segment 9 bases; nucleotides outside the gene matches: 9. CDR3 size: 13 residues. The CDR3 is CASRGTGFIEQFF. The CDR3, as DNA: TGTGCCAGTCGGGGGACAGGGTTCATTGAGCAGTTCTTC.

This clonotype turned up a few times. The CDR3 coding sequence is TGTGCCAGCAGCTTAGTCAGGGGAGCCTACAATGAGCAGTTCTTC. Translated, it gives CASSLVRGAYNEQFF. The V and J genes are TRBV7-2 and TRBJ2-1; D possibly corresponds to TRBD1 (6 bases). V was trimmed by 1 base and J by 2 bases, leaving 9 bases between them. The CDR3 runs to 15 residues. CDR1 is SGHTA, CDR2 FQGNSA, per germline.

Many counts were recorded for this clonotype. The chain recombines TRBV27 with TRBJ1-6; D may be TRBD1 (6 bases). Trimming cost V 8 bases and J 7 bases, with 18 bases left between them. The CDR3 runs 15 residues. Germline CDR1 MNHEY, CDR2 SMNVEV (reference sequence). The CDR3 nucleotides are TGTGCCAGCTCACCCCGGACAGTCCAAAATTCACCCCTCCACTTT. It is translated as CASSPRTVQNSPLHF.

This clonotype has a count of ten or more. This chain uses TRBV12-3 or TRBV12-4 with TRBJ1-1, with 10 bases matching TRBD1. The CDR3 is made up of 19 amino acids. J lost 4 bases, V lost 4 bases, and 18 bases had no gene match. DNA of the CDR3: TGTGCCAGCAGTTCCGGGACAGGGGCTGAAGTATTTCGGGGCACTGAAGCTTTCTTT. Amino acid sequence: CASSSGTGAEVFRGTEAFF.